This T cell receptor (beta chain) originates from a study of early T cells in non-severe SARS-CoV-2 infection. Looking at the study overall: Sequencing of unsorted whole blood was done on bulk RNA, leaving chains unpaired. Findings and caveats of the study: Sequences matched to VDJdb favored anti-spike CD8 responses, while private and CD4 specificities were missed.

TCRdb re-derived calls from the 5' RACE reads in MiXCR, one entry per CDR3 protein. The data show about 60,000 distinct CDR3 sequences, 5.6% seen once. This clonotype was counted ten times or more. Its matching antigen is unknown. The material sequenced was whole blood. The receptor's source is an adult who was a healthcare worker with PCR-confirmed SARS-CoV-2 infection or an uninfected control (not recorded which).

CDR3 sequence reads: CASSLVFRADEKLFF. CDR3 coding DNA: TGCGCCAGCAGCTTGGTATTTAGGGCGGATGAAAAACTGTTTTTT. V gene TRBV5-1 combines with J gene TRBJ1-4; D not certain. The CDR3 extends over 15 amino acids. CDR1 SGHRS and CDR2 YFSETQ come from the germline V gene. The V end was cut by 0 bases, the J end by 6 bases, with 12 bases between. Together with reference TRBV5-1 and TRBJ1-4, the CDR3 gives the full variable domain: KAGVTQTPRYLIKTRGQQVTLSCSPISGHRSVSWYQQTPGQGLQFLFEYFSETQRNKGNFPGRFSGRQFSNSRSEMNVSTLELGDSALYLCASSLVFRADEKLFFGSGTQLSVL.